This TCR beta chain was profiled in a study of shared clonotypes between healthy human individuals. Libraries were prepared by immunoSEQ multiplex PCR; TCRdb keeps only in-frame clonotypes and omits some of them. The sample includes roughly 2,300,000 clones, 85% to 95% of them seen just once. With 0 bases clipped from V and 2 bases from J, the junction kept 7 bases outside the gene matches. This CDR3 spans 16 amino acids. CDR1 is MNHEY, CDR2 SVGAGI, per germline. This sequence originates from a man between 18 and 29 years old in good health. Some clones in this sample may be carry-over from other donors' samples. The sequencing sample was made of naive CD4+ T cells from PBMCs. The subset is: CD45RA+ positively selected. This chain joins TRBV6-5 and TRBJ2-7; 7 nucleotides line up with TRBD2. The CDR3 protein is CASSYSARGGPYEQYF. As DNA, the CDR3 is TGTGCCAGCAGTTACTCGGCAAGGGGAGGGCCCTACGAGCAGTACTTC.